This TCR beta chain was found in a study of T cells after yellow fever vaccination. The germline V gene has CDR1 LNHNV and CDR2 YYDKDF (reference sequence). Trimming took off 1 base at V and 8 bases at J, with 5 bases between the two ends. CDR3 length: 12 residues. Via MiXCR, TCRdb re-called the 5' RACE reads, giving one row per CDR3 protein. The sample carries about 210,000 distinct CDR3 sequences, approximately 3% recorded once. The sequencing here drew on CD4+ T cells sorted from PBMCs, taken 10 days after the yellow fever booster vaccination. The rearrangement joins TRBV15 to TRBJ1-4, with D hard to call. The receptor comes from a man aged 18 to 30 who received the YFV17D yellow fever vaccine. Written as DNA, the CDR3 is TGTGCCACCAGCAGAGTCAGGGAAAAACTGTTTTTT. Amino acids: CATSRVREKLFF. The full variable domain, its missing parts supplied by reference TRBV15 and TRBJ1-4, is DAMVIQNPRYQVTQFGKPVTLSCSQTLNHNVMYWYQQKSSQAPKLLFHYYDKDFNNEADTPDNFQSRRPNTSFCFLDIRSPGLGDTAMYLCATSRVREKLFFGSGTQLSVL.